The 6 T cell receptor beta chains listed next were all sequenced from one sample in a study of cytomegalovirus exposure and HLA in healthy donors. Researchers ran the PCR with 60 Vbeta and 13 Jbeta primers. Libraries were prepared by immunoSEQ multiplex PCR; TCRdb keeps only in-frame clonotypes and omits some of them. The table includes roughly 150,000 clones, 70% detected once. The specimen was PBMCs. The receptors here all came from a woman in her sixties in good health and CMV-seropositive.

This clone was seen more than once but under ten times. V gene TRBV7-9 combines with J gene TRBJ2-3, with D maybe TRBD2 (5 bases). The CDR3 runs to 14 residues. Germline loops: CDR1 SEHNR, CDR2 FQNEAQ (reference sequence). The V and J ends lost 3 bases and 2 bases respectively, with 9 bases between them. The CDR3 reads CASSFTRNTDTQYF. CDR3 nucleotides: TGTGCCAGCAGCTTTACTAGGAACACAGATACGCAGTATTTT.

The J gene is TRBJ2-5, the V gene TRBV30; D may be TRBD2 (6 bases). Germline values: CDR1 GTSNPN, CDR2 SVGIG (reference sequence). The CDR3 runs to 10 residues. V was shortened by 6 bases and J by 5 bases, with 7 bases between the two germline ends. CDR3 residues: CACRGETQYF. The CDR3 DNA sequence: TGTGCCTGTCGGGGGGAGACCCAGTACTTC.

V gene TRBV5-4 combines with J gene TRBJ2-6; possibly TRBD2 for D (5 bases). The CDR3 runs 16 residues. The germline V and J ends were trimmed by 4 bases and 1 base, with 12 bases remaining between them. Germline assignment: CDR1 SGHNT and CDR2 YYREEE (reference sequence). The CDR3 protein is CASSPGPGSGANVLTF. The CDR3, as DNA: TGTGCCAGCAGCCCAGGACCGGGGTCTGGGGCCAACGTCCTGACTTTC.

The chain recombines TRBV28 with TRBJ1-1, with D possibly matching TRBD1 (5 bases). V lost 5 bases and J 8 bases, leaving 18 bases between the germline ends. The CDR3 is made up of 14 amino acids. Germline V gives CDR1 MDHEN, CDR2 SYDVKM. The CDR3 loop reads CASSPHSLNREAFF. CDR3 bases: TGTGCCAGCAGTCCACATAGTCTTAACAGGGAAGCTTTCTTT.

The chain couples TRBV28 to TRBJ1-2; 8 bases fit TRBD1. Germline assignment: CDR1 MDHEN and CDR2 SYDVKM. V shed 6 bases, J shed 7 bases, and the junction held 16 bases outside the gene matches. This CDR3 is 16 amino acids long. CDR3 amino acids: CASSLETPGGAGGYTF. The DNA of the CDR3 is TGTGCCAGCAGCCTAGAAACCCCAGGGGGCGCGGGTGGCTACACCTTC.

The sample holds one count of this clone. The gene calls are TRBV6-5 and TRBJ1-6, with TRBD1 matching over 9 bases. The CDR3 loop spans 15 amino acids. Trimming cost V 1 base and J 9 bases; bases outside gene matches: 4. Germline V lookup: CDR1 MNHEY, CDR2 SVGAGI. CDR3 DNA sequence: TGTGCCAGCAGTTACTTACAGGGGGCCGGTTCACCCCTCCACTTT. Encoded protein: CASSYLQGAGSPLHF.